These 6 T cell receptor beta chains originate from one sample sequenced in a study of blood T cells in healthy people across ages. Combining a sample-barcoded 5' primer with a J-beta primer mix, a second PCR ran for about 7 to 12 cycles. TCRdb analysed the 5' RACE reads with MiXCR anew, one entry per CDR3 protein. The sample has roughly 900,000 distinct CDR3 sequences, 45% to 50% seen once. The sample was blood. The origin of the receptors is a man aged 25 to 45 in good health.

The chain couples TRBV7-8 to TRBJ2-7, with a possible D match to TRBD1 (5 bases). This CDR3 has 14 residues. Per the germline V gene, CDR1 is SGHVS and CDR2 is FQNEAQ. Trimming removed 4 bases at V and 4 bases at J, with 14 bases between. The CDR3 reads CASSYRVTGYEQYF. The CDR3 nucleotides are TGTGCCAGCAGCTACCGAGTAACAGGATACGAGCAGTACTTC.

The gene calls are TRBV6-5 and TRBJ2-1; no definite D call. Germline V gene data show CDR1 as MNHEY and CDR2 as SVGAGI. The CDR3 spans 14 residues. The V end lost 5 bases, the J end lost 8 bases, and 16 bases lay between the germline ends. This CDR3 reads CASSAPGSVDEQFF. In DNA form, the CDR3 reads TGTGCCAGCAGTGCCCCTGGTTCGGTCGATGAGCAGTTCTTC.

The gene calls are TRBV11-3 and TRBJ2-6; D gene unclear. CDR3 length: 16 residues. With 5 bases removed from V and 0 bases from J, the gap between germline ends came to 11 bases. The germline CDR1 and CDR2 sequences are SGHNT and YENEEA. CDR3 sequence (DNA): TGTGCCAGCAGCCCGACCTCTGACTCTGGGGCCAACGTCCTGACTTTC. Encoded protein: CASSPTSDSGANVLTF.

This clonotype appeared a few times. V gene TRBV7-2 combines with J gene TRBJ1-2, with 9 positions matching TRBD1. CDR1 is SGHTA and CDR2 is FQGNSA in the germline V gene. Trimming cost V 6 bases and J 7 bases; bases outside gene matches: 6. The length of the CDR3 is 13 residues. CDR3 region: CASRGTGFGGYTF. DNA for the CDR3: TGTGCCAGCAGGGGGACAGGGTTCGGTGGCTACACCTTC.

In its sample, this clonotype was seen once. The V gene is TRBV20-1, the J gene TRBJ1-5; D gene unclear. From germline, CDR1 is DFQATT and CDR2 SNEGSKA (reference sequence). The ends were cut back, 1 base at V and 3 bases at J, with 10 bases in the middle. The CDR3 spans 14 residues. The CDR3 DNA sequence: TGCAGTGCTAGAGGGCACCGAGACAATCAGCCCCAGCATTTT. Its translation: CSARGHRDNQPQHF.

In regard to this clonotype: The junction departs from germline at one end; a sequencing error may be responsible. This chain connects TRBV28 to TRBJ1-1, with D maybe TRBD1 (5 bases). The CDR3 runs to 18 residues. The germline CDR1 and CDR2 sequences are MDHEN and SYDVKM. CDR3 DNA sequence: TGTGCCGGCTCGAGACTGGGAGGGGCGGGTTCCATGAACCCTGAAGCTTTCTTT. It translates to CAGSRLGGAGSMNPEAFF.